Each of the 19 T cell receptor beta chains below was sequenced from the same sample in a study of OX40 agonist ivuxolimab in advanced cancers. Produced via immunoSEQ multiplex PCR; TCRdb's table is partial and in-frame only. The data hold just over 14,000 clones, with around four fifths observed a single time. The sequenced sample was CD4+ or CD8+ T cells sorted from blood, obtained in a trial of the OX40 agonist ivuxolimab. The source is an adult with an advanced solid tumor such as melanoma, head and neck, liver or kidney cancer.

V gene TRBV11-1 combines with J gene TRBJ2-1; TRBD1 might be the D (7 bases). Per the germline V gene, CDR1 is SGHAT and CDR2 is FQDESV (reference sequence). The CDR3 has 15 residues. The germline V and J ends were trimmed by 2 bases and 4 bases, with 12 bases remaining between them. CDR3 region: CASSLQGGKYNEQFF. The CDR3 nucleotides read TGTGCCAGCAGCTTACAGGGGGGAAAATACAATGAGCAGTTCTTC.

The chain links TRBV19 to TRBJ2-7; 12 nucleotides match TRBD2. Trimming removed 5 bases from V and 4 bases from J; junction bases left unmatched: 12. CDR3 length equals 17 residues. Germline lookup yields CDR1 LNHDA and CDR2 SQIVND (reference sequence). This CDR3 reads CASSDGGGLAGIYEQYF. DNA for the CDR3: TGTGCCAGTAGTGATGGAGGAGGACTAGCGGGAATATACGAGCAGTACTTC.

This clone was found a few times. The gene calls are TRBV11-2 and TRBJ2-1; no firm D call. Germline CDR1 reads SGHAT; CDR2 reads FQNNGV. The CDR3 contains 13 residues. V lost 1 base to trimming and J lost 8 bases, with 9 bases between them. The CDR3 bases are TGTGCCAGCAGCTTAGGCTCAAGGGATGAGCAGTTCTTC. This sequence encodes CASSLGSRDEQFF. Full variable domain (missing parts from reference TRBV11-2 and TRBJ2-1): EAGVAQSPRYKIIEKRQSVAFWCNPISGHATLYWYQQILGQGPKLLIQFQNNGVVDDSQLPKDRFSAERLKGVDSTLKIQPAKLEDSAVYLCASSLGSRDEQFFGPGTRLTVL.

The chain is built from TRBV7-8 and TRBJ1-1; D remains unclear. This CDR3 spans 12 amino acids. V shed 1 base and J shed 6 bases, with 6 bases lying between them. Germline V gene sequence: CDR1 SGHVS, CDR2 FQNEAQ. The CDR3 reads CASSLGGSEAFF. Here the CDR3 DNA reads TGTGCCAGCAGCTTAGGTGGGTCTGAAGCTTTCTTT.

In nucleotides, the CDR3 is TGTGCCAGCAGAGACCGGACAGGGCCTGGGGAGCTGTTTTTT. This translates into CASRDRTGPGELFF. This chain uses TRBV7-2 with TRBJ2-2; 8 nucleotides match TRBD1. V lost 6 bases and J lost 8; bases outside the gene matches: 8. Germline V gene data show CDR1 as SGHTA and CDR2 as FQGNSA. The CDR3 loop spans 14 amino acids.

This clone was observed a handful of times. The CDR3 coding sequence is TGTGCCAGTACCGGGCCCCCATTCCCCTACGAGCAGTACTTC. It encodes CASTGPPFPYEQYF. The chain links TRBV19 to TRBJ2-7; D is ambiguous. The V and J ends lost 7 bases and 2 bases respectively, with 15 bases between them. Germline V gives CDR1 LNHDA, CDR2 SQIVND (reference sequence). There are 14 residues in the CDR3.

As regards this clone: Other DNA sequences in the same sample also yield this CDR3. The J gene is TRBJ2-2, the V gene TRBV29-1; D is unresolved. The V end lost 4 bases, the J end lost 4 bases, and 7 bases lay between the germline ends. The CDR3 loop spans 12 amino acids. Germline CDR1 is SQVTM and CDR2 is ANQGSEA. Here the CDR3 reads CSVGGFTGELFF. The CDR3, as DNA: TGCAGCGTTGGGGGATTCACCGGGGAGCTGTTTTTT.

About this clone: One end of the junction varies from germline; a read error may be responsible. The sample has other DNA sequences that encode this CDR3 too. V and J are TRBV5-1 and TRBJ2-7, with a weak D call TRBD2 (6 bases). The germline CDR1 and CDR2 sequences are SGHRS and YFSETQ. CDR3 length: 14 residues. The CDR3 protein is CASSLGGFIREQYF. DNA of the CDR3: TGTGCCAGCAGCTTGGGGGGTTTTATTAGGGAGCAGTACTTC.

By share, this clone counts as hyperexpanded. The CDR3 spells CASSLEQNTRSEKLFF. The CDR3 nucleotides are TGCGCCAGCAGCTTGGAGCAGAACACTCGGAGTGAAAAACTGTTTTTT. The chain recombines TRBV5-1 with TRBJ1-4; D remains ambiguous. Per germline, CDR1 SGHRS and CDR2 YFSETQ. Trimming removed 0 bases from V and 7 bases from J, with 16 bases in between. The CDR3 spans 16 residues. The full variable domain, with the rest looked up from reference TRBV5-1 and TRBJ1-4, is KAGVTQTPRYLIKTRGQQVTLSCSPISGHRSVSWYQQTPGQGLQFLFEYFSETQRNKGNFPGRFSGRQFSNSRSEMNVSTLELGDSALYLCASSLEQNTRSEKLFFGSGTQLSVL.

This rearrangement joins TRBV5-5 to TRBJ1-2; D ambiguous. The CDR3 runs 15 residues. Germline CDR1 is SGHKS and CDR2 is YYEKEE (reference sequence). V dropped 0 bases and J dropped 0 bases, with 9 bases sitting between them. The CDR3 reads CASSLDSFANYGYTF. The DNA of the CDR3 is TGTGCCAGCAGCTTGGACAGTTTCGCTAACTATGGCTACACCTTC.

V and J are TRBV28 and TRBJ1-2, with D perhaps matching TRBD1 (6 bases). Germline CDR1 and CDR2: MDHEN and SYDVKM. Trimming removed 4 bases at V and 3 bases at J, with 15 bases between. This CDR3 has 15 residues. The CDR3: CASSSRGSMDYGYTF. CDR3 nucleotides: TGTGCCAGCAGTTCCAGGGGAAGTATGGACTATGGCTACACCTTC.

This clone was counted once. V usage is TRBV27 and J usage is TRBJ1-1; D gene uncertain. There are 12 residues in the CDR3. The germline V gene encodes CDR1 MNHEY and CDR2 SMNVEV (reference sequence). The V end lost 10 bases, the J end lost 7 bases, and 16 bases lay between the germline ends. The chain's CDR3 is CATQKGPFEAFF. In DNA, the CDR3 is TGTGCCACCCAAAAGGGTCCATTTGAAGCTTTCTTT.

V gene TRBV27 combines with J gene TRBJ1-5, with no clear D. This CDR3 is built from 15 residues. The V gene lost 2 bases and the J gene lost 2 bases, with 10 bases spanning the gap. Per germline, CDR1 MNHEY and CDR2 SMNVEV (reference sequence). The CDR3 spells CASSLVGGGNQPQHF. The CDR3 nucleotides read TGTGCCAGCAGTTTAGTTGGTGGCGGCAATCAGCCCCAGCATTTT.

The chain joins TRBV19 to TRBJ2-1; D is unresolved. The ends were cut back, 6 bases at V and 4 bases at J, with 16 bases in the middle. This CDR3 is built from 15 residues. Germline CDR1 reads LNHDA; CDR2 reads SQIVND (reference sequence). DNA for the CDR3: TGTGCCAGTAGCAATAACCCCATTGGGTACAATGAGCAGTTCTTC. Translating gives CASSNNPIGYNEQFF.

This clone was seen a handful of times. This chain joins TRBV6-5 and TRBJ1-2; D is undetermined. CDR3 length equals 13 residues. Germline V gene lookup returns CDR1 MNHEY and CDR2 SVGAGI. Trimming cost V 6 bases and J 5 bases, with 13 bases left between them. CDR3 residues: CASRAPGPYGYTF. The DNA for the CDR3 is TGTGCCAGCAGAGCCCCAGGCCCGTATGGCTACACCTTC.

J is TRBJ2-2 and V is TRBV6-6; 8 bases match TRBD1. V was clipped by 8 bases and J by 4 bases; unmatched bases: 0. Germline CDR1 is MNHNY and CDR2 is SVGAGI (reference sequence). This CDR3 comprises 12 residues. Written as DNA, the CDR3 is TGTGCCAGCGACAGGGGCACCGGGGAGCTGTTTTTT. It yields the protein CASDRGTGELFF.

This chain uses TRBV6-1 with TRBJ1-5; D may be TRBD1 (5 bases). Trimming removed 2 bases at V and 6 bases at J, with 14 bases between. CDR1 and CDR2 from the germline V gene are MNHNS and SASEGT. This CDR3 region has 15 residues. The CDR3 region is CASSESEGAAQPQHF. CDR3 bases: TGTGCCAGCAGTGAATCGGAAGGGGCCGCTCAGCCCCAGCATTTT.

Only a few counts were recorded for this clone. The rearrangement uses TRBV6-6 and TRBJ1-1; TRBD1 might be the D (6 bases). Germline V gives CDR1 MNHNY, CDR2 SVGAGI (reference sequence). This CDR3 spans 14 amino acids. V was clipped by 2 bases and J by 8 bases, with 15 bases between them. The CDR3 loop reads CASSYGSQGWEAFF. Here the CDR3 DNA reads TGTGCCAGCAGTTACGGCTCACAGGGCTGGGAAGCTTTCTTT.

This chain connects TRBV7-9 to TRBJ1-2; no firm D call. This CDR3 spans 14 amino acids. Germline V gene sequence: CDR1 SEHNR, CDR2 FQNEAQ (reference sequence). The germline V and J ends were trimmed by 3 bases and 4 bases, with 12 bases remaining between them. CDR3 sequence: CASSFGLLGYGYTF. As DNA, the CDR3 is TGTGCCAGCAGCTTCGGGCTCCTAGGCTATGGCTACACCTTC.